This passage covers 15 T cell receptor beta chains from one sample sequenced in a study of radiation and T cells in renal cell carcinoma (dated by TCRdb to 2018 to 2020). Libraries were prepared through the immunoSEQ multiplex PCR assay. The source is immuneACCESS, and TCRdb retained only in-frame sequences with V and J called. Part of the clones is not carried over; for the studies checked, unresolved V genes explain less than half of this, and the remainder is unexplained. This sample lists about 120,000 clones; 65% to 85% were detected once. Together, the top ten hold under 6.5% of the sample. This sample's time point label indicates: blood 2 weeks post-SBRT. Per the publication, the treatment or condition label means: 15 Gy SBRT to primary tumor, nephrectomy 4 weeks later. The sample was blood, taken from a patient whose treatment included radiotherapy and nephrectomy. The receptor set was obtained from a man between 45 and 60 years old with renal cell carcinoma.

The chain links TRBV2 to TRBJ2-2; a possible D gene is TRBD2 (5 bases). The CDR3 is 15 residues long. V gave up 10 bases and J gave up 0 bases, with 15 bases separating them. Germline assignment: CDR1 SNHLY and CDR2 FYNNEI. The CDR3 nucleotides read TGTGCCACCAAATCGGGATCTTCGAACACCGGGGAGCTGTTTTTT. Protein product: CATKSGSSNTGELFF.

The chain recombines TRBV27 with TRBJ2-5; 9 nucleotides line up with TRBD2. The V and J ends lost 9 bases and 5 bases, in that order; junction bases with no gene match: 10. CDR1 is MNHEY and CDR2 is SMNVEV in the germline V gene (reference sequence). The CDR3 contains 14 residues. This CDR3 is CASRGFLAGETQYF. DNA for the CDR3: TGTGCCAGTCGGGGGTTCCTAGCGGGGGAGACCCAGTACTTC.

This clone is deemed medium-sized. The chain recombines TRBV7-9 with TRBJ1-2; D possibly corresponds to TRBD1 (6 bases). Deletions cut 0 bases from V and 5 bases from J, with 16 bases between. The CDR3 spans 16 residues. Per germline, CDR1 SEHNR and CDR2 FQNEAQ (reference sequence). The CDR3 protein is CASSLAPGAGRYGYTF. For the CDR3, the DNA is TGTGCCAGCAGCTTAGCGCCAGGGGCTGGGCGTTATGGCTACACCTTC.

The chain uses TRBV15 and TRBJ2-1; 8 nucleotides align to TRBD2. V was clipped by 3 bases and J by 1 base; unmatched bases: 20. Looked up from germline, CDR1 is LNHNV and CDR2 is YYDKDF (reference sequence). There are 21 residues in the CDR3. The CDR3 sequence is CATSSQVLRQVLADSYNEQFF. The CDR3 DNA reads as TGTGCCACCAGCAGTCAGGTATTAAGACAGGTACTAGCGGATTCCTACAATGAGCAGTTCTTC.

This rearrangement joins TRBV10-3 to TRBJ2-3; maybe TRBD2 (6 bases). Germline assignment: CDR1 ENHRY and CDR2 SYGVKD. The V end lost 3 bases, the J end lost 0 bases, and 13 bases lay between the germline ends. The CDR3 length is 16 residues. CDR3 loop: CAISDLGGKSTDTQYF. CDR3 in DNA: TGTGCCATCAGTGATCTAGGCGGGAAGAGCACAGATACGCAGTATTTT.

CDR3 region: CATSRDGRGYEQYF. CDR3 coding DNA: TGTGCCACCAGCAGAGATGGCAGGGGCTACGAGCAGTACTTC. The genes are TRBV15 and TRBJ2-7; a weak D match, TRBD1 (6 bases). The CDR3 covers 14 residues. The V gene lost 0 bases and the J gene lost 3 bases, with 9 bases spanning the gap. Germline V gene data show CDR1 as LNHNV and CDR2 as YYDKDF (reference sequence).

This clone showed up just once. The DNA of the CDR3 is TGTGCCAGCAGCGTAGTATTCCTATACGATGAGCAGTTCTTC. Translation gives CASSVVFLYDEQFF. The chain joins TRBV9 to TRBJ2-1; D unresolved. The CDR3 extends over 14 amino acids. CDR1 and CDR2 (germline): SGDLS, YYNGEE. The ends were cut back, 0 bases at V and 8 bases at J, with 12 bases in the middle.

The sample holds many counts of this clone. The chain is built from TRBV2 and TRBJ1-1; possibly TRBD1 for D (6 bases). CDR1 SNHLY and CDR2 FYNNEI come from the germline V gene. There are 13 residues in the CDR3. Trimming cost V 10 bases and J 4 bases, with 16 bases left between them. CDR3 DNA: TGTGCCACGACGGGGGCAGGAAGCACTGAAGCTTTCTTT. It translates to CATTGAGSTEAFF.

CDR3 sequence: CASSSRAPRPEQYF. The CDR3 DNA reads as TGTGCCAGTAGTTCCCGGGCCCCGAGGCCCGAGCAGTACTTC. This rearrangement joins TRBV19 to TRBJ2-7; D is uncertain. The CDR3 consists of 14 residues. The germline CDR1 and CDR2 sequences are LNHDA and SQIVND (reference sequence). Between the trimmed V and J ends, which lost 5 bases and 6 bases, there was a span of 17 bases. The entire variable domain, with the rest obtained from reference TRBV19 and TRBJ2-7, is as follows: DGGITQSPKYLFRKEGQNVTLSCEQNLNHDAMYWYRQDPGQGLRLIYYSQIVNDFQKGDIAEGYSVSREKKESFPLTVTSAQKNPTAFYLCASSSRAPRPEQYFGPGTRLTVT.

The chain is built from TRBV4-2 and TRBJ2-1, with 13 bases fitting TRBD2. CDR1 and CDR2 (germline): LGHNA, YNFKEQ. The V segment lost 4 bases and the J segment 14 bases; nucleotides outside the gene matches: 5. The CDR3 loop spans 13 amino acids. The CDR3, as DNA: TGTGCCAGCAGCCGGACTAGCGGGAGCGATAAGTTCTTC. It codes for CASSRTSGSDKFF.

This clone was recorded a few times. The CDR3 here is CASSQQGANYGYTF. In DNA, the CDR3 is TGTGCCAGCAGTCAACAGGGCGCTAACTATGGCTACACCTTC. This chain uses TRBV2 with TRBJ1-2; weak D call: TRBD1 (6 bases). The CDR3 contains 14 residues. CDR1 SNHLY and CDR2 FYNNEI come from the germline V gene. Trimming left V 5 bases short and J 0 bases short, with 10 bases between. Supplemented by reference TRBV2 and TRBJ1-2, the full variable domain reads EPEVTQTPSHQVTQMGQEVILRCVPISNHLYFYWYRQILGQKVEFLVSFYNNEISEKSEIFDDQFSVERPDGSNFTLKIRSTKLEDSAMYFCASSQQGANYGYTFGSGTRLTVV.

This clone was seen only a few times. The chain uses TRBV6-1 and TRBJ1-1; D gene unclear. The CDR3 has 11 residues. V shed 6 bases and J shed 2 bases, with 4 bases lying between them. The germline V gene has CDR1 MNHNS and CDR2 SASEGT. CDR3 coding DNA: TGTGCCAGCAGCACCAACACTGAAGCTTTCTTT. This sequence encodes CASSTNTEAFF.

A word on this clone: A junction boundary mismatches the germline segment, possibly from a read error. The rearrangement links TRBV7-7 to TRBJ2-1, with 9 bases fitting TRBD2. The CDR3 is made up of 16 amino acids. Germline CDR1 reads SSHAT; CDR2 reads FNYEAQ (reference sequence). This CDR3 is CASSLGAGTSNNEQFF. The DNA of the CDR3 is TGTGCTAGCAGCTTGGGGGCCGGGACTAGCAACAATGAGCAGTTCTTC.

The chain joins TRBV6-5 to TRBJ1-1; 8 bases map to TRBD1. The CDR3 contains 15 residues. V was pared by 4 bases and J by 3 bases, with 7 bases of the junction left unmatched. CDR1 MNHEY and CDR2 SVGAGI come from the germline V gene. Here the CDR3 DNA reads TGTGCCAGCAGTTCCCCCCAGGGGGCGGACACTGAAGCTTTCTTT. As protein: CASSSPQGADTEAFF.

J is TRBJ1-5 and V is TRBV2, with D uncertain. The length of the CDR3 is 13 residues. V was pared by 8 bases and J by 6 bases, with 14 bases between. CDR1 and CDR2 from the germline V gene are SNHLY and FYNNEI. DNA for the CDR3: TGTGCCAGCGTTTTCGGGCTGGGTCAGCCCCAGCATTTT. It encodes CASVFGLGQPQHF. Full variable domain (rest looked up from reference TRBV2 and TRBJ1-5): EPEVTQTPSHQVTQMGQEVILRCVPISNHLYFYWYRQILGQKVEFLVSFYNNEISEKSEIFDDQFSVERPDGSNFTLKIRSTKLEDSAMYFCASVFGLGQPQHFGDGTRLSIL.